What follows are 22 T cell receptor beta chains derived from one specimen sequenced in a study of human T cells and chemical hapten exposure. Time point described: patch test 1, 2 weeks after DPC sensitization. The sample's treatment: therapeutic diphenylcyclopropenone sensitization with weekly scalp DPC. TCRdb independently ran MiXCR on the RACE reads; one entry per CDR3 protein. The data contain about 340,000 distinct CDR3 sequences, approximately 6.9% of them singletons. The sample here was whole blood, taken in connection with sensitization to the hapten diphenylcyclopropenone (DPC). The source is a young woman with alopecia areata. Some clones in this sample may be carry-over from other donors' samples.

This clonotype was counted at least ten times. The chain links TRBV4-1 to TRBJ1-4, with 7 positions matching TRBD1. V lost 4 bases to trimming and J lost 7 bases; unmatched junction nucleotides: 9. The CDR3 is made up of 15 amino acids. CDR1 is MGHRA, CDR2 YSYEKL, per germline. In nucleotides, the CDR3 is TGCGCCAGCAGCCTAGTGCCGACAGGGACTGAAAAACTGTTTTTT. Its protein product is CASSLVPTGTEKLFF.

The chain recombines TRBV20-1 with TRBJ2-3, with 11 bases aligning to TRBD2. The CDR3 consists of 20 residues. Trimming cost V 5 bases and J 0 bases; bases outside gene matches: 19. Germline-derived CDR1 and CDR2 are DFQATT and SNEGSKA (reference sequence). CDR3 bases: TGCAGTGCTGCGGATTCTAGCGGGGGGCCAAAACTTGCTAGCACAGATACGCAGTATTTT. This sequence encodes CSAADSSGGPKLASTDTQYF.

This clonotype was seen a few times. V and J are TRBV6-2 or TRBV6-3 and TRBJ2-6, with unresolved D. The germline V gene has CDR1 MNHEY and CDR2 SVGEGT. Deletions cut 2 bases from V and 1 base from J, with 6 bases between. This CDR3 contains 15 residues. The CDR3 spells CASSYRSSGANVLTF. The CDR3 bases are TGTGCCAGCAGTTACAGGAGTTCTGGGGCCAACGTCCTGACTTTC.

The chain has TRBV7-2 and TRBJ2-6, with 12 bases matching TRBD1. Looked up from germline, CDR1 is SGHTA and CDR2 is FQGNSA. V dropped 4 bases and J dropped 2; count of bases not matched to a gene: 6. This CDR3 has 18 amino acids. DNA for the CDR3: TGTGCCAGCAGCTCCGCGGGGGACAGGGGGCCTGGGGCCAACGTCCTGACTTTC. Protein product: CASSSAGDRGPGANVLTF.

The rearrangement uses TRBV5-1 and TRBJ1-1; no clear D gene. V gave up 0 bases and J gave up 1 base, with 13 bases separating them. CDR1 is SGHRS, CDR2 YFSETQ, per germline. This CDR3 contains 16 residues. CDR3 sequence: CASSLAYFRRNTEAFF. In DNA form, the CDR3 reads TGCGCCAGCAGCTTGGCCTATTTTCGGAGGAACACTGAAGCTTTCTTT. Full variable domain (rest looked up from reference TRBV5-1 and TRBJ1-1): KAGVTQTPRYLIKTRGQQVTLSCSPISGHRSVSWYQQTPGQGLQFLFEYFSETQRNKGNFPGRFSGRQFSNSRSEMNVSTLELGDSALYLCASSLAYFRRNTEAFFGQGTRLTVV.

This clonotype was picked up many times. The chain couples TRBV25-1 to TRBJ2-6; 7 positions match TRBD1. Germline CDR1 MGHDK, CDR2 SYGVNS. There are 18 residues in the CDR3. The V segment lost 4 bases and the J segment 1 base; nucleotides outside the gene matches: 10. The CDR3 coding sequence is TGTGCCAGCAGTGGCGTAGGGGGCACCGAGTCTGGGGCCAACGTCCTGACTTTC. It specifies CASSGVGGTESGANVLTF.

The chain links TRBV6-5 to TRBJ1-1; D possibly corresponds to TRBD1 (6 bases). The CDR3 extends over 15 amino acids. V lost 6 bases and J lost 6, with 20 bases in between. Looked up from germline, CDR1 is MNHEY and CDR2 is SVGAGI. The CDR3 DNA is TGTGCCAGCAGCCCCAGGGGTGTGGAGTCGTCTGAAGCTTTCTTT. This codes for CASSPRGVESSEAFF.

The chain recombines TRBV12-5 with TRBJ2-7; D call uncertain. Germline V CDR1 and CDR2: LGHNT, FRNRAP. This CDR3 has 12 residues. V was cut by 4 bases and J by 6 bases, with 10 bases left in between. CDR3 residues: CASGSFQPEQYF. In DNA form, the CDR3 reads TGTGCTAGTGGTTCGTTCCAGCCCGAGCAGTACTTC.

This clonotype came up a few times. The rearrangement uses TRBV11-2 and TRBJ2-3; the D gene is possibly TRBD1 (5 bases). Germline loops: CDR1 SGHAT, CDR2 FQNNGV. CDR3 length equals 13 residues. Trimming removed 10 bases from V and 0 bases from J, with 11 bases in between. The CDR3 spells CATRVPSTDTQYF. The DNA for the CDR3 is TGTGCCACCAGGGTCCCTAGCACAGATACGCAGTATTTT.

This clonotype occurred a few times. The chain is built from TRBV4-3 and TRBJ2-1, with 9 bases that match TRBD2. The CDR3 totals 17 residues. With 4 bases clipped from V and 0 bases from J, the junction kept 7 bases outside the gene matches. Per germline, CDR1 LGHNA and CDR2 YSLEER. In nucleotides, the CDR3 is TGCGCCAGCAGCCTCGAGGGCGGGGGGGCCTCCTACAATGAGCAGTTCTTC. Protein product: CASSLEGGGASYNEQFF.

There are many counts of this clonotype. The chain employs TRBV18 and TRBJ2-7; D perhaps matches TRBD1 (6 bases). V dropped 0 bases and J dropped 2 bases, with 14 bases sitting between them. CDR1 KGHSH and CDR2 LQKENI come from the germline V gene. The CDR3 extends over 16 amino acids. The CDR3 is CASSPPRGGEAYEQYF. CDR3 nucleotides: TGTGCCAGCTCACCACCTCGAGGGGGAGAGGCCTACGAGCAGTACTTC.

This clonotype was detected a few times. The V call is TRBV5-1, the J call TRBJ2-3; TRBD1 matches 8 bases. This CDR3 is built from 15 residues. V dropped 0 bases and J dropped 4; count of bases not matched to a gene: 4. From germline, CDR1 is SGHRS and CDR2 YFSETQ. CDR3 sequence reads: CASSLGQGAPDTQYF. CDR3 nucleotide sequence: TGCGCCAGCAGCTTGGGGCAGGGGGCCCCAGATACGCAGTATTTT.

This clonotype was counted only a few times. The V gene is TRBV20-1, the J gene TRBJ1-4; possibly TRBD1 for D (5 bases). V shed 5 bases and J shed 6 bases, with 16 bases lying between them. The germline CDR1 and CDR2 sequences are DFQATT and SNEGSKA (reference sequence). The CDR3 contains 14 residues. CDR3 in amino acids: CSARRGLGDEKLFF. Here the CDR3 DNA reads TGCAGTGCTCGAAGAGGGTTGGGGGATGAAAAACTGTTTTTT.

In DNA, the CDR3 is TGTGCCAGCAGTGACTCGGGGGATGGTAATTCACCCCTCCACTTT. This codes for CASSDSGDGNSPLHF. The chain combines TRBV6-4 with TRBJ1-6; TRBD1 might be the D (5 bases). The CDR3 loop spans 15 amino acids. Germline CDR1 is MRHNA and CDR2 is SNTAGT. The V gene lost 0 bases and the J gene lost 6 bases, with 9 bases spanning the gap.

This clonotype came up many times. The chain carries TRBV29-1 and TRBJ2-1; D gene unclear. The germline CDR1 and CDR2 sequences are SQVTM and ANQGSEA. CDR3 length equals 12 residues. Trimming left V 2 bases short and J 12 bases short, with 14 bases between. The CDR3 DNA reads as TGCAGCGTTGAAAGGGAACCCGATGGGCAGTTCTTC. This translates into CSVEREPDGQFF.

This clonotype has only a few counts. The V call is TRBV28, the J call TRBJ2-7, with D perhaps matching TRBD1 (7 bases). V lost 7 bases to trimming and J lost 6 bases, with 22 bases between them. Germline CDR1 is MDHEN and CDR2 is SYDVKM. The CDR3 runs 15 residues. CDR3 loop: CASTENRGWEAEQYF. The CDR3 nucleotides are TGTGCCAGCACCGAGAACAGGGGTTGGGAGGCCGAGCAGTACTTC.

CDR3 sequence (DNA): TGTGCCAGCAGTGTTGGGGACACCGGGGAGCTGTTTTTT. Translated, it gives CASSVGDTGELFF. The chain combines TRBV12-3 or TRBV12-4 with TRBJ2-2; D remains unclear. The V end lost 5 bases, the J end lost 3 bases, and 7 bases lay between the germline ends. CDR3 length: 13 residues.

As concerns this clonotype: A junction end diverges from the germline sequence, so it may reflect a read error. The rearrangement joins TRBV6-2 or TRBV6-3 to TRBJ2-6, with D perhaps matching TRBD1 (5 bases). The CDR3 loop spans 13 amino acids. Per the germline V gene, CDR1 is MNHEY and CDR2 is SVGEGT. In DNA form, the CDR3 reads TGTGCCAGCACTCCCTCTGGGGCCTACGTCCTGACTTTC. It codes for CASTPSGAYVLTF.

This clonotype was detected ten times or more. V is TRBV6-5 and J is TRBJ2-3, with D perhaps TRBD1 or TRBD2 (6 bases each). The germline V gene encodes CDR1 MNHEY and CDR2 SVGAGI. This CDR3 spans 13 amino acids. The V end lost 8 bases, the J end lost 4 bases, and 13 bases lay between the germline ends. CDR3 residues: CASWRGVPDTQYF. The DNA for the CDR3 is TGTGCCAGCTGGAGGGGGGTCCCAGATACGCAGTATTTT.

The chain has TRBV7-3 and TRBJ2-1; 7 nucleotides match TRBD2. The germline gives CDR1 SGHTA, CDR2 FQGTGA. With V trimmed by 4 bases and J by 3 bases, 6 bases remained unmatched. This CDR3 region has 15 residues. CDR3 sequence (DNA): TGTGCCAGCAGCTCAAGCGGGGACTACTACAATGAGCAGTTCTTC. This codes for CASSSSGDYYNEQFF.

This clonotype was observed a few times. This rearrangement joins TRBV4-2 to TRBJ2-7; maybe TRBD2 (5 bases). This CDR3 spans 14 amino acids. Looked up from germline, CDR1 is LGHNA and CDR2 is YNFKEQ. V was cut by 4 bases and J by 2 bases, with 12 bases left in between. DNA of the CDR3: TGTGCCAGCAGCCCTCAGGAAGCGGCCTACGAGCAGTACTTC. Amino acid sequence: CASSPQEAAYEQYF.

This clonotype was detected a few times. This chain uses TRBV6-2 or TRBV6-3 with TRBJ2-2; D gene unclear. The CDR3 is 13 amino acids. The V gene lost 7 bases and the J gene lost 0 bases, with 6 bases spanning the gap. Germline V CDR1 and CDR2: MNHEY, SVGEGT. The DNA for the CDR3 is TGTGCCAGCACCCGAACGAACACCGGGGAGCTGTTTTTT. Translating it yields CASTRTNTGELFF.